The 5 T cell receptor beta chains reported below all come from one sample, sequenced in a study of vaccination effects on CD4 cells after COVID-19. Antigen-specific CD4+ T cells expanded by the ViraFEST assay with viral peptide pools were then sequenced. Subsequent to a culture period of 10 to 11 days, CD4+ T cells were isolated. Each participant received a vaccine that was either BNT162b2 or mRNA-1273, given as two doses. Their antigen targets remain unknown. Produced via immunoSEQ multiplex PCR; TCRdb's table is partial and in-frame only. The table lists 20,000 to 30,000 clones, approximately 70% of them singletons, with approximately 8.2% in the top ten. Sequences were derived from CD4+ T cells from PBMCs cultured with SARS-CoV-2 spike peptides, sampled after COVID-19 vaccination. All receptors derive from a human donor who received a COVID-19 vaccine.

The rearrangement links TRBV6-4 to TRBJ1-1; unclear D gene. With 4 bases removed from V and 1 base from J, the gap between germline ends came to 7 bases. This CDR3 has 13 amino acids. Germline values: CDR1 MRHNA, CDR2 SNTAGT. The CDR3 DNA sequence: TGTGCCAGCAGTGCCTTGGGGAACACTGAAGCTTTCTTT. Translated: CASSALGNTEAFF.

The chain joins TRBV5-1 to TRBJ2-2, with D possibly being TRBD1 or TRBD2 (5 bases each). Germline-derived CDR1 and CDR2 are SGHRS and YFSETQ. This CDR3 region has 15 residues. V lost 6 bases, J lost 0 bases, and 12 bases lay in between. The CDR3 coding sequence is TGCGCCAGCACCCAGGGACCCGCGAACACCGGGGAGCTGTTTTTT. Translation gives CASTQGPANTGELFF.

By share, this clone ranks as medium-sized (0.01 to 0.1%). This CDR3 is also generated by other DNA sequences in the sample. The DNA of the CDR3 is TGTGCCAGTAGTATTCAGACAGGGGATAATTCACCCCTCCACTTT. It specifies CASSIQTGDNSPLHF. The chain links TRBV19 to TRBJ1-6; 8 bases line up with TRBD1. Germline V gives CDR1 LNHDA, CDR2 SQIVND (reference sequence). After removal of 3 bases from V and 5 bases from J, the junction contained 3 bases not matched to a gene. The CDR3 contains 15 residues.

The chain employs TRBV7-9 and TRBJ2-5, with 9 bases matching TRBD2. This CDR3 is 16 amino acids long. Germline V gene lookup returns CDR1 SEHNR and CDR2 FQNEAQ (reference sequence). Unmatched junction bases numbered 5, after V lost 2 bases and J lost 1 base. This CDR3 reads CASSLWRGGAQETQYF. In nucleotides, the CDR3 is TGTGCCAGCAGCTTATGGCGCGGGGGGGCCCAAGAGACCCAGTACTTC.

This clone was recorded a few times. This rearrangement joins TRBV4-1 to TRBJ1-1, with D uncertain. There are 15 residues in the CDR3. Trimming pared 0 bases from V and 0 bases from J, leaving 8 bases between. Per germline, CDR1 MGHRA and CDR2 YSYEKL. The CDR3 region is CASSQDRTVNTEAFF. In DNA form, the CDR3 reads TGCGCCAGCAGCCAAGATCGGACGGTGAACACTGAAGCTTTCTTT.